These 5 T cell receptor beta chains share one sample of origin, sequenced in a study of T cells in Graves' hyperthyroidism and ophthalmopathy. TCR beta CDR3 region amplification was performed from RNA transcripts. The TCR CDR3 first-round RT-PCR relied on the HTBI primer set. TCRdb reanalysed the multiplex PCR reads using MiXCR and keeps one entry per CDR3 protein. The sample has a few hundred thousand distinct CDR3 sequences, about a sixth seen once; the top ten hold approximately 60%. Sequenced sample: blood. The origin of the receptors is an older woman with Graves' ophthalmopathy.

Many counts were recorded for this clonotype. This sequence joins TRBV9 and TRBJ1-2; 8 bases are shared with TRBD1. From germline, CDR1 is SGDLS and CDR2 YYNGEE. V lost 1 base, J lost 8 bases, and 7 bases stayed unmatched. The CDR3 runs to 14 residues. CDR3: CASSVLDRGGGYTF. CDR3 bases: TGTGCCAGCAGCGTATTAGACAGGGGAGGCGGCTACACCTTC.

This clonotype was counted at least ten times. The chain combines TRBV14 with TRBJ2-7; TRBD2 matches 13 bases. The CDR3 consists of 17 residues. From germline, CDR1 is SGHDN and CDR2 FVKESK. V was pared by 3 bases and J by 5 bases, with 10 bases of the junction left unmatched. CDR3 nucleotides: TGTGCCAGCAGCCATTTTCGGACTAGCGGGGGTTATCACGAGCAGTACTTC. Translated, it gives CASSHFRTSGGYHEQYF.

This chain uses TRBV5-1 with TRBJ2-7; D ambiguous. V was cut by 0 bases and J by 5 bases, with 15 bases left in between. This CDR3 contains 15 residues. Germline V CDR1 and CDR2: SGHRS, YFSETQ. This CDR3 reads CASSLASWRGNEQYF. The DNA of the CDR3 is TGCGCCAGCAGCTTGGCCTCCTGGAGAGGTAACGAGCAGTACTTC.

On this clonotype: This may stem from a read error, because a much larger clone lies one nucleotide away. This CDR3 fails to terminate in the conserved phenylalanine or tryptophan, so it likely reflects a read error. V gene TRBV12-5 combines with J gene TRBJ2-1; 10 positions match TRBD2. V gave up 5 bases and J gave up 7 bases; unmatched junction bases: 8. The CDR3 extends over 15 amino acids. CDR1 is LGHNT, CDR2 FRNRAP, per germline. The CDR3 DNA follows: TGTGCTAGTGGTACTTTAGCGGGGGGTGTGAATGAGCAGTTCTCC. Translated, it gives CASGTLAGGVNEQFS.

The genes are TRBV12-5 and TRBJ1-1; D is ambiguous. This CDR3 comprises 11 residues. Germline CDR1 and CDR2: LGHNT and FRNRAP. Trimming took off 3 bases at V and 4 bases at J, with 3 bases between the two ends. Written as DNA, the CDR3 is TGTGCTAGTGGTTTTGGCACTGAAGCTTTCTTT. This codes for CASGFGTEAFF.